One TCR beta chain is described in this entry. Its antigen is not identified. This sample was taken from a study of cytomegalovirus exposure and HLA in healthy donors. Study at large: An analysis done earlier identified about 120 million unique TCR beta sequences from about 180 million T cells.

The CDR3 extends over 16 amino acids. Germline V gene sequence: CDR1 SGHTA, CDR2 FQGNSA. With 5 bases removed from V and 1 base from J, the gap between germline ends came to 17 bases. The study ran its PCR with 60 Vbeta and 13 Jbeta primers. Original analysis: About 80 million unique TCR beta chains, some 9.9 million of them shared, were counted by a later analysis. Some clones are missing from TCRdb's copy, which holds only in-frame ones; the method was immunoSEQ multiplex PCR. The V and J calls and clone size were taken over from that table, and D and trimming were inferred from the DNA. This sample has 150,000 to 200,000 clones, with around four fifths found just once. General study findings and limits: Most CMV-associated TCR beta chains were later found to appear HLA-restricted. An analysis was carried out at a later point. It showed that HLA-associated TCR beta chains were more clonally expanded than equally common non-associated chains.

The origin of this receptor is a male donor in good health and CMV-seropositive. Sequenced material: PBMCs. This chain uses TRBV7-2 with TRBJ1-1, with unresolved D. The CDR3 is CASSDLLREGNTEAFF. For the CDR3, the DNA is TGTGCCAGCAGCGATTTACTTCGAGAGGGGAACACTGAAGCTTTCTTT.